This is a list of T cell receptor beta chains from one sample in a study of T cells in Graves' hyperthyroidism and ophthalmopathy. MiXCR was run by TCRdb on the multiplex PCR reads, yielding one entry per CDR3 protein. The table records hundreds of thousands of distinct CDR3 sequences, roughly 15% of them present only once. The sequenced sample was blood. These receptors were obtained from a woman in her 50s with Graves' ophthalmopathy. Each CDR3 is given with its conserved first and last residue. The D gene is left open where the match is weak. The size field is filled for only some rows; it gives once, few, many or a size class.

v_gene	d_gene	j_gene	abundance	CDR3aa	CDR3nt
TRBV28	TRBD1	TRBJ2-5	NA	CASSFPGQGEETQYF	TGTGCCAGCAGTTTCCCTGGACAGGGCGAGGAGACCCAGTACTTC
TRBV11-2	NA	TRBJ2-1	many	CASSLVGNNEQFF	TGTGCCAGCAGCTTAGTGGGAAACAATGAGCAGTTCTTC
TRBV30	NA	TRBJ2-4	NA	CAWSVRLDIQYF	TGTGCCTGGAGTGTACGTCTAGACATTCAGTACTTC
TRBV7-3	TRBD1	TRBJ2-7	few	CASSLIPIPGQGYEQYF	TGTGCCAGCAGCCTAATACCCATCCCGGGACAGGGGTACGAGCAGTACTTC
TRBV7-2	TRBD1	TRBJ2-5	many	CASSARGLSQETQYF	TGTGCCAGCAGCGCCAGGGGGCTCTCGCAAGAGACCCAGTACTTC
TRBV10-3	NA	TRBJ2-7	NA	CAISSLAPDEQYF	TGTGCCATCAGCTCTTTGGCACCTGACGAGCAGTACTTC
TRBV12-5	NA	TRBJ2-5	NA	CASGSASLGTQYF	TGTGCTAGTGGTTCGGCTAGCCTGGGGACCCAGTACTTC
TRBV2	TRBD1	TRBJ1-2	many	CASRTDRGGGYTF	TGTGCCAGCAGGACGGACAGGGGTGGCGGCTACACCTTC
TRBV7-9	TRBD1	TRBJ1-1	many	CASSSRGRVAEAFF	TGTGCCAGCAGCTCCAGGGGGCGAGTCGCTGAAGCTTTCTTT
TRBV18	NA	TRBJ2-6	NA	CASSRRDTLLSGANVLTF	TGTGCCAGCTCACGACGGGACACCCTGCTCTCTGGGGCCAACGTCCTGACTTTC
TRBV5-1	TRBD2	TRBJ2-5	few	CASSLGSGLLLQETQYF	TGCGCCAGCAGCTTGGGTTCGGGACTACTTCTCCAAGAGACCCAGTACTTC
TRBV7-9	TRBD2	TRBJ2-1	NA	CASSFVLGTSGPSDEQFF	TGTGCCAGCAGTTTCGTTTTAGGGACTAGCGGCCCCTCGGATGAGCAGTTCTTC
TRBV9	TRBD1	TRBJ2-3	many	CASSETGDRADTQYF	TGTGCCAGCAGCGAAACAGGGGACAGGGCAGATACGCAGTATTTT
TRBV10-3	NA	TRBJ1-1	many	CAITRHPNTEAFF	TGTGCCATCACCCGACACCCGAACACTGAAGCTTTCTTT
TRBV7-3	TRBD1	TRBJ2-7	many	CASSPQDRASEQYF	TGTGCCAGCAGCCCTCAGGACAGGGCAAGCGAGCAGTACTTC
TRBV30	NA	TRBJ1-1	many	CAWTITGGGTEAFF	TGTGCCTGGACCATTACTGGGGGGGGCACTGAAGCTTTCTTT
TRBV10-3	TRBD2	TRBJ2-7	many	CAIRDGTSGGAYEQYF	TGTGCCATCAGAGACGGGACTAGCGGGGGGGCTTACGAGCAGTACTTC
TRBV18	TRBD2	TRBJ2-7	many	CASSTSGIAYEQYF	TGTGCCAGCTCAACAAGCGGGATCGCCTACGAGCAGTACTTC
TRBV5-1	NA	TRBJ1-5	few	CASSRGQNQPQHF	TGCGCCAGCAGCCGAGGACAGAATCAGCCCCAGCATTTT
TRBV18	NA	TRBJ2-1	many	CASSHRTWGNEQFF	TGTGCCAGCTCCCACCGGACATGGGGGAATGAGCAGTTCTTC
TRBV15	NA	TRBJ1-1	NA	CATSRVRNTEALF	TGTGCCACCAGCAGAGTTAGGAACACTGAAGCTCTCTTT
TRBV6-1	NA	TRBJ1-2	few	CASSSVTGPNYGYTF	TGTGCCAGCAGTTCTGTAACAGGACCGAACTATGGCTACACCTTC
TRBV24-1	NA	TRBJ2-5	many	CATSDAGLQETQYF	TGTGCCACCAGTGATGCAGGACTACAAGAGACCCAGTACTTC
TRBV10-3	NA	TRBJ1-6	NA	CASQGPADNSPLHF	TGTGCCAGCCAGGGACCAGCCGATAATTCACCCCTCCACTTT
TRBV28	NA	TRBJ2-7	few	CASSCSYDLNEQYF	TGTGCCAGCAGTTGTTCATATGACCTAAACGAGCAGTACTTC
TRBV19	TRBD2	TRBJ2-7	NA	CASSTPAGVDEQYF	TGTGCCAGTAGTACTCCAGCGGGAGTCGACGAGCAGTACTTC
TRBV7-2	NA	TRBJ2-3	few	CASSLYKGADTQYF	TGTGCCAGCAGCTTATATAAGGGGGCAGATACGCAGTATTTT
TRBV4-3	NA	TRBJ1-1	few	CASSQDTRNTEAFF	TGCGCCAGCAGCCAAGATACAAGGAACACTGAAGCTTTCTTT
TRBV27	TRBD1	TRBJ2-2	few	CASGIQGGYGELFF	TGTGCCAGCGGGATACAGGGGGGTTACGGGGAGCTGTTTTTT
TRBV29-1	NA	TRBJ2-4	NA	CSVIQGLEAKNIQYF	TGCAGCGTAATACAGGGTCTTGAGGCCAAAAACATTCAGTACTTC
TRBV6-1	NA	TRBJ2-3	NA	CASRYEGSSTDTQYF	TGTGCCAGCAGATACGAGGGGTCCTCCACAGATACGCAGTATTTT
TRBV5-5	NA	TRBJ2-2	few	CASSLDSGRTGELFF	TGTGCCAGCAGCTTGGATTCAGGGCGGACCGGGGAGCTGTTTTTT
TRBV28	NA	TRBJ2-7	many	CASSRGLESSYEQYF	TGTGCCAGCAGCCGAGGCCTGGAAAGCTCCTACGAGCAGTACTTC
TRBV2	NA	TRBJ2-7	many	CASSGPSYEQYF	TGTGCCAGCAGTGGCCCATCCTACGAGCAGTACTTC
TRBV11-1	TRBD2	TRBJ2-5	NA	CASSSKREGRETQYF	TGTGCCAGCAGCTCAAAGCGGGAGGGCCGGGAGACCCAGTACTTC
TRBV7-2	NA	TRBJ2-1	many	CASRLAHGTYNEQFF	TGTGCCAGCAGACTAGCCCACGGCACCTACAATGAGCAGTTCTTC
TRBV12-3/TRBV12-4	TRBD1	TRBJ1-2	few	CASSLGVAGRGPLGYTF	TGTGCCAGCAGTTTAGGTGTCGCGGGCAGGGGGCCCTTAGGCTACACCTTC
TRBV12-3/TRBV12-4	NA	TRBJ2-7	many	CASRAGTSSGEQYF	TGTGCCAGCAGGGCCGGGACATCCTCCGGCGAGCAGTACTTC
TRBV11-3	NA	TRBJ1-2	NA	CASRAYHQANYGYTF	TGTGCCAGCAGAGCCTATCACCAAGCTAACTATGGCTACACCTTC